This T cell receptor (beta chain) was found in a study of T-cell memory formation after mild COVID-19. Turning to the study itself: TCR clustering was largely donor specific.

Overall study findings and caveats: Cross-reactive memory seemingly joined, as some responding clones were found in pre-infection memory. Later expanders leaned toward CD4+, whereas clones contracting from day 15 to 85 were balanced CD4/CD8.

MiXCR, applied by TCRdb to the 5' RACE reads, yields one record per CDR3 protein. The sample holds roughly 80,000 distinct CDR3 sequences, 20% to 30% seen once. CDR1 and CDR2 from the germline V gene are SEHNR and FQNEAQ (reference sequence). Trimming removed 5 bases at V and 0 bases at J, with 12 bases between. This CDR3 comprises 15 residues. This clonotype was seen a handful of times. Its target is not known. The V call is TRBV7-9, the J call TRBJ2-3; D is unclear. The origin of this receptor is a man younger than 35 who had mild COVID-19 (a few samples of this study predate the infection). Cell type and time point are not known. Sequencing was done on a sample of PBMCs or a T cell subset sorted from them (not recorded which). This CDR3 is CASSRAKASTDTQYF. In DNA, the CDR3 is TGTGCCAGCAGCCGGGCGAAGGCTAGCACAGATACGCAGTATTTT. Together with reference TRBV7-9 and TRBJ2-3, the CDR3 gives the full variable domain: DTGVSQNPRHKITKRGQNVTFRCDPISEHNRLYWYRQTLGQGPEFLTYFQNEAQLEKSRLLSDRFSAERPKGSFSTLEIQRTEQGDSAMYLCASSRAKASTDTQYFGPGTRLTVL.